This TCR beta chain was identified during a study of response to subunit inactivated influenza vaccine. Study conclusions and caveats: Only a handful of new T cells, the authors suggested, are recruited with each seasonal influenza vaccination.

To note about this clonotype: Its antigen is not known.

This CDR3 region has 14 residues. The V and J ends lost 2 bases and 1 base respectively, with 9 bases between them. Germline values: CDR1 MDHEN, CDR2 SYDVKM. MiXCR, run by TCRdb on the RT-PCR reads, gives a single entry per CDR3 protein. The table has 450,000 to 700,000 distinct CDR3 sequences, less than 15% seen once. The rearrangement links TRBV28 to TRBJ2-7; the D gene is possibly TRBD2 (6 bases). The input for sequencing was PBMCs from blood, taken about 12 days after vaccination. The receptor was derived from a man between 45 and 60 years old who received an inactivated influenza vaccine. CDR3: CASSLAGKSYEQYF. In nucleotides, the CDR3 is TGTGCCAGCAGTTTAGCGGGGAAATCCTACGAGCAGTACTTC.